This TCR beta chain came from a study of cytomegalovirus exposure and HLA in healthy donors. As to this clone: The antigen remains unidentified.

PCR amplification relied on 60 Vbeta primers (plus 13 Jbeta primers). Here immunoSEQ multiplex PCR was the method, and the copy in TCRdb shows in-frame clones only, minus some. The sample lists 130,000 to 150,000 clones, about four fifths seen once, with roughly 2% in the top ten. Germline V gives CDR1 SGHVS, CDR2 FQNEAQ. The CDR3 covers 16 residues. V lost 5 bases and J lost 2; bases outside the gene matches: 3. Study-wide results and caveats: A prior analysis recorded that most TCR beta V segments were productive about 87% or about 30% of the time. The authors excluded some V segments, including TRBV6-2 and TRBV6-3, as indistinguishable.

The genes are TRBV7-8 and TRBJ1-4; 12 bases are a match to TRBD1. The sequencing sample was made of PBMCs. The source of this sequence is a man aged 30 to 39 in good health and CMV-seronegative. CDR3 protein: CASSQGQGATNEKLFF. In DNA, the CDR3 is TGTGCCAGCAGCCAGGGACAGGGGGCTACTAATGAAAAACTGTTTTTT.